Given below is one T cell receptor (beta chain) in context. What it recognizes is unknown. The data were obtained in a study of OX40 agonist ivuxolimab in advanced cancers. In the study overall: Therapy given before enrollment (anti-PD-1, anti-PD-L1 or anti-CTLA-4) was allowed, and around 41% had some. Study-level results: The authors did not determine the antigen specificity of the expanded peripheral T cells.

With autoimmune disease history or systemic immunosuppression, patients were excluded. Baseline, cycle 4 day 1, and cycle 7 day 1 were the blood sampling points. Sequencing used immunoSEQ multiplex PCR; TCRdb keeps in-frame clones, though not all of them. The sample has about 78,000 clones; roughly nine tenths are singletons. V was pared by 5 bases and J by 6 bases, with 10 bases between. CDR3 size: 12 residues. Germline CDR1 reads SNHLY; CDR2 reads FYNNEI. The TCR originated in an adult with an advanced solid tumor such as melanoma, head and neck, liver or kidney cancer. The rearrangement uses TRBV2 and TRBJ1-1; D not certain. The material was CD4+ or CD8+ T cells sorted from blood, obtained in a trial of the OX40 agonist ivuxolimab. CDR3 residues: CASSLRVSEAFF. CDR3 nucleotides: TGTGCCAGCAGTCTCCGAGTGTCTGAAGCTTTCTTT. The full variable domain, its missing parts supplied by reference TRBV2 and TRBJ1-1, is EPEVTQTPSHQVTQMGQEVILRCVPISNHLYFYWYRQILGQKVEFLVSFYNNEISEKSEIFDDQFSVERPDGSNFTLKIRSTKLEDSAMYFCASSLRVSEAFFGQGTRLTVV.